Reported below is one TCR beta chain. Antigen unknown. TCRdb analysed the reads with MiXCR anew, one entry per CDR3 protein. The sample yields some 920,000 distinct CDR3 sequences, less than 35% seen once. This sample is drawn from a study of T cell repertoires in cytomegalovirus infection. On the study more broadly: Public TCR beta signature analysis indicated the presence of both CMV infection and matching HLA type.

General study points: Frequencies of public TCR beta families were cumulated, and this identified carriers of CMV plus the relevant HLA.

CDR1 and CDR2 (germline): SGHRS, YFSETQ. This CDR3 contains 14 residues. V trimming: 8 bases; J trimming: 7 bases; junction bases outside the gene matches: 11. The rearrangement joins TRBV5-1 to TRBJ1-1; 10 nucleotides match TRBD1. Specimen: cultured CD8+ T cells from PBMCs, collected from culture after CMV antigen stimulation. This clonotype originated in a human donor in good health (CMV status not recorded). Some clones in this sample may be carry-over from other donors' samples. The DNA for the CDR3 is TGCGCCAGGGGGGGACAGGGGAGCGGTGATGAAGCTTTCTTT. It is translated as CARGGQGSGDEAFF.